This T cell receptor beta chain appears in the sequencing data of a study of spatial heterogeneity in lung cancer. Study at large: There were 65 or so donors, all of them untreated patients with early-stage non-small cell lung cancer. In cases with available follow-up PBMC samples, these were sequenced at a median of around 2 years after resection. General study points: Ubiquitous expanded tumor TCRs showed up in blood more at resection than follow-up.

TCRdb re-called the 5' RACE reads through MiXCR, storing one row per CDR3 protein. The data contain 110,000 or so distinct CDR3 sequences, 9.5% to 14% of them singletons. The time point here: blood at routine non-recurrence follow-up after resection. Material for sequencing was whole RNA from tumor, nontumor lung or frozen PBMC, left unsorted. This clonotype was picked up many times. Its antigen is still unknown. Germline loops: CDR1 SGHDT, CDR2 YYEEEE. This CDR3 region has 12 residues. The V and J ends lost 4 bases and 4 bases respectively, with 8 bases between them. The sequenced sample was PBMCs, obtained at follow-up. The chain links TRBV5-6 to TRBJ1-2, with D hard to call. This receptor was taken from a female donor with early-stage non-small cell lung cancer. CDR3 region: CASSQVGYGYTF. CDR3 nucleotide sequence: TGTGCCAGCAGCCAGGTCGGCTATGGCTACACCTTC.